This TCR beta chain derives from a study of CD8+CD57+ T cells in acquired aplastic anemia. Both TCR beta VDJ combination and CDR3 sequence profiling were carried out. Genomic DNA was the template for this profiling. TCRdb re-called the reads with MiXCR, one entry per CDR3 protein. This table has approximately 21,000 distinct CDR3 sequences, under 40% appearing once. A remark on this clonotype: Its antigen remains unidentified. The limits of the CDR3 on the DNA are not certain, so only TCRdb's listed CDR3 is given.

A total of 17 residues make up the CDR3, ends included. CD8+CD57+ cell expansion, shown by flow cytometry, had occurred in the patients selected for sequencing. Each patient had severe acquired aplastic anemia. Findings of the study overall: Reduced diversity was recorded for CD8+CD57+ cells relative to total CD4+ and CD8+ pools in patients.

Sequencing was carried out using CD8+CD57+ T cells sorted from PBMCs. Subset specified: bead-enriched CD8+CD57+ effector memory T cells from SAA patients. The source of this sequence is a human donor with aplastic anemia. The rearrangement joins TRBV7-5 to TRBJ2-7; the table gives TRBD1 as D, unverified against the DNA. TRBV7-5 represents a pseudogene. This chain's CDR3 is CISVPEDAGGGDYEQYF.